The 15 T cell receptor beta chains presented below share a single source sample, sequenced in a study of T-cell reconstitution after alpha-beta-depleted transplantation in children (dated by TCRdb to about 2016). The library was produced with PCR. The run used an Illumina HiSeq 2500. TCR library preparation used molecular barcoding, with unique molecular identifiers applied to normalize quantification of the TCRbeta repertoire. Starting from the raw public reads, TCRdb applied fastp trimming at Q25, assembled clones with MiXCR and retained in-frame beta chains. Every CDR3 protein is listed once, alongside the most common genes and DNA of its rows. This sample is represented by over 85,000 distinct CDR3 sequences; approximately 6% of them were singletons. The ten largest clones take up roughly 5.5% of the sample. The label giving this sample's time point can be read as: day 60 (about 2 months) after transplantation. According to the study, the label for this sample's treatment or condition signals: allogeneic hematopoietic cell transplantation with graft depleted of TCRalphabeta T cells and CD19 B cells.

Here the sequenced sample was PBMCs, mostly from graft donor cells, taken 60 days after TCRalphabeta/CD19-depleted stem cell transplant. Receptors originate from a female patient aged 2-15 years who had a stem cell transplant for Fanconi anemia, so the T cells may come from the graft donor.

In this sample, this clonotype turned up many times. The chain employs TRBV20-1 and TRBJ2-1, with D tentatively TRBD2 (5 bases). CDR1 DFQATT and CDR2 SNEGSKA come from the germline V gene (reference sequence). V lost 6 bases and J 9 bases, leaving 21 bases between the germline ends. There are 14 residues in the CDR3. CDR3 in amino acids: CSAQFEGGFSEQFF. CDR3 sequence (DNA): TGCAGTGCCCAATTCGAGGGTGGCTTTAGTGAGCAGTTCTTC.

The chain is built from TRBV5-1 and TRBJ2-5; TRBD2 matches 7 bases. V dropped 4 bases and J dropped 2; count of bases not matched to a gene: 8. This CDR3 comprises 15 residues. Germline V gives CDR1 SGHRS, CDR2 YFSETQ. CDR3 sequence (DNA): TGCGCCAGCAGCCCTGTTGGGGGGGGGCAAGAGACCCAGTACTTC. Translated, it gives CASSPVGGGQETQYF. Combining the CDR3 with reference TRBV5-1 and TRBJ2-5 gives the whole variable domain KAGVTQTPRYLIKTRGQQVTLSCSPISGHRSVSWYQQTPGQGLQFLFEYFSETQRNKGNFPGRFSGRQFSNSRSEMNVSTLELGDSALYLCASSPVGGGQETQYFGPGTRLLVL.

This clonotype has a count of ten or more. This chain connects TRBV7-9 to TRBJ1-1; no clear D gene. Germline CDR1 is SEHNR and CDR2 is FQNEAQ (reference sequence). CDR3 length equals 12 residues. V lost 5 bases, J lost 11 bases, and 15 bases lay in between. CDR3 loop: CASSHGVRGAFF. CDR3 coding DNA: TGTGCCAGCAGCCATGGGGTTAGAGGGGCTTTCTTT.

A few counts support this clonotype. This chain joins TRBV4-2 and TRBJ2-1; no clear D. The CDR3 sequence is 12 residues long. Germline CDR1 and CDR2: LGHNA and YNFKEQ. V was clipped by 1 base and J by 9 bases, with 7 bases between them. In nucleotides, the CDR3 is TGTGCCAGCAGCCAAGGTGCCGCTGAGCAGTTCTTC. This translates into CASSQGAAEQFF.

This clonotype was seen only a few times. V is TRBV20-1 and J is TRBJ1-1; D unresolved. Germline V gives CDR1 DFQATT, CDR2 SNEGSKA (reference sequence). CDR3 length: 15 residues. Trimming took 1 base from V and 1 from J, leaving 13 bases between them. DNA of the CDR3: TGCAGTGCTAGAGGGCCCCGGCCTGAGAACACTGAAGCTTTCTTT. Translation: CSARGPRPENTEAFF.

In this sample, this clonotype turned up a few times. The J gene is TRBJ2-1, the V gene TRBV6-5, with 10 bases that match TRBD2. J gave up 4 bases and V 9 bases, and 6 bases lay outside the gene matches. Germline values: CDR1 MNHEY, CDR2 SVGAGI. This CDR3 contains 14 residues. The CDR3 coding sequence is TGTGCCAGTCTTAGGACTAGCGGATACAATGAGCAGTTCTTC. Amino acid sequence: CASLRTSGYNEQFF.

This clonotype occurred a few times. This chain uses TRBV7-9 with TRBJ2-3; D may correspond to TRBD1 or TRBD2 (6 bases each). V was cut by 1 base and J by 10 bases, with 12 bases left in between. Germline V gives CDR1 SEHNR, CDR2 FQNEAQ (reference sequence). The CDR3 has 13 amino acids. CDR3 coding DNA: TGTGCCAGCAGCTTAGGGGCCGGGGGCGCGCAGTATTTT. Amino acids: CASSLGAGGAQYF.

This clonotype has at least ten counts. The chain recombines TRBV12-3 or TRBV12-4 with TRBJ2-2; 7 nucleotides match TRBD2. The CDR3 spans 17 residues. V was pared by 5 bases and J by 1 base, with 10 bases of the junction left unmatched. The CDR3 here is CASSPRLAAKNTGELFF. The DNA of the CDR3 is TGTGCCAGCAGTCCCCGGCTAGCGGCCAAGAACACCGGGGAGCTGTTTTTT.

This clonotype was recorded at least ten times. The V and J genes are TRBV20-1 and TRBJ2-5, with D perhaps matching TRBD1 (6 bases). V lost 6 bases and J 0 bases, leaving 17 bases between the germline ends. Germline-derived CDR1 and CDR2 are DFQATT and SNEGSKA (reference sequence). CDR3 length equals 15 residues. The CDR3 sequence: CSALETGPNQETQYF. CDR3 DNA sequence: TGCAGTGCGCTGGAGACAGGTCCCAACCAAGAGACCCAGTACTTC.

This clonotype was seen at least ten times. This chain uses TRBV29-1 with TRBJ1-2; 7 bases map to TRBD1. The CDR3 covers 14 residues. Germline loops: CDR1 SQVTM, CDR2 ANQGSEA. The V gene end was trimmed by 6 bases and the J gene end by 4 bases; junction bases not matched to a gene: 11. The CDR3 is CSVDPYRGPYGYTF. For the CDR3, the DNA is TGCAGCGTCGACCCTTACAGGGGTCCCTATGGCTACACCTTC.

This clonotype was detected many times. This chain uses TRBV4-2 with TRBJ2-7; D gene uncertain. Trimming left V 4 bases short and J 4 bases short, with 11 bases between. The CDR3 sequence is 13 residues long. From germline, CDR1 is LGHNA and CDR2 YNFKEQ. In nucleotides, the CDR3 is TGTGCCAGCAGCCCCTGGACCCAATACGAGCAGTACTTC. It specifies CASSPWTQYEQYF.

This clonotype was picked up many times. The chain links TRBV5-8 to TRBJ2-7, with 10 bases lining up with TRBD1. This CDR3 comprises 15 residues. The V segment lost 5 bases and the J segment 1 base; nucleotides outside the gene matches: 6. Germline CDR1 SGHTS, CDR2 YDEGEE. The CDR3 loop is CASRDRDRGSYEQYF. In DNA, the CDR3 is TGTGCCAGCAGGGATAGGGACAGGGGTTCCTACGAGCAGTACTTC.

At least ten counts were recorded for this clonotype. The chain couples TRBV4-2 to TRBJ2-7, with D maybe TRBD2 (6 bases). Germline V gene lookup returns CDR1 LGHNA and CDR2 YNFKEQ. With 0 bases removed from V and 6 bases from J, the gap between germline ends came to 12 bases. This CDR3 is built from 14 residues. The CDR3: CASSQDKKEGEQYF. The CDR3 DNA reads as TGTGCCAGCAGCCAAGATAAAAAGGAGGGCGAGCAGTACTTC.

This clonotype was detected ten times or more. The V and J genes are TRBV6-5 and TRBJ1-5; D call uncertain. The germline V gene has CDR1 MNHEY and CDR2 SVGAGI. The ends were cut back, 8 bases at V and 2 bases at J, with 13 bases in the middle. The CDR3 has 14 amino acids. CDR3 sequence: CASLDPQGNQPQHF. CDR3 sequence (DNA): TGTGCCAGCCTCGACCCCCAGGGCAATCAGCCCCAGCATTTT.

V is TRBV6-1 and J is TRBJ1-5, with 8 bases fitting TRBD1. The germline gives CDR1 MNHNS, CDR2 SASEGT. This CDR3 has 15 residues. V lost 3 bases to trimming and J lost 4 bases; unmatched junction nucleotides: 5. The CDR3 spells CASSDPRTGNQPQHF. The CDR3 coding sequence is TGTGCCAGCAGTGACCCCAGGACAGGGAATCAGCCCCAGCATTTT.